These T cell receptor beta chains were read from a single sample in a study of T cell responses to AZD1222 COVID-19 vaccine. Method: immunoSEQ multiplex PCR; TCRdb's copy keeps in-frame clones and lacks some. The table lists approximately 110,000 clones, approximately 85% of them singletons. This sample comprised peripheral blood, obtained on day 0 of AZD1222 vaccination. The receptors originated from an adult in good health. Each CDR3 is given with its conserved first and last residue. The D gene is left open where the match is weak. Only some rows state a clone size, as once, few, many or a class for expanded clones.

j_call clone_size v_call d_call cdr3_nt cdr3_aa
TRBJ1-3 . TRBV9 . TGTGCCAGCAGCGCCAACCGGGGAAACACCATATATTTT CASSANRGNTIYF
TRBJ2-7 . TRBV20-1 . TGCAGTGCCGTATTCCACGAGCAGTACTTC CSAVFHEQYF
TRBJ2-4 . TRBV3-1/TRBV3-2 TRBD2 TGTGCCAGCAGCCCACTAGCGGGGGGGCGGAACATTCAGTACTTC CASSPLAGGRNIQYF
TRBJ2-1 . TRBV15 TRBD2 TGTGCCACCAGCAGAGATCGGAGCGGGGATCGCTCCTACAATGAGCAGTTCTTC CATSRDRSGDRSYNEQFF
TRBJ1-1 once TRBV12-5 . TGTGCTAGTGGTTTGACAGACCTCAGGGGCCCCACTGAAGCTTTCTTT CASGLTDLRGPTEAFF
TRBJ1-5 . TRBV24-1 . TGTGCCACCAGCTCCGGGACATTAGAAACTTATAGCAATCAGCCCCAGCATTTT CATSSGTLETYSNQPQHF
TRBJ1-3 . TRBV19 TRBD1 TGTGCCAGTTCAACCGACGACGACAGGGGGCGACGCTCTGGAAACACCATATATTTT CASSTDDDRGRRSGNTIYF
TRBJ1-2 . TRBV7-6 . TGTGCCAGCAGCTTATCCCAAGGGGGTTCCTATGGCTACACCTTC CASSLSQGGSYGYTF
TRBJ2-7 . TRBV12-3/TRBV12-4 TRBD1 TGTGCCAGCAGGAACATACAGGGGGACGAGCAGTACTTC CASRNIQGDEQYF
TRBJ2-3 . TRBV3-1/TRBV3-2 . TGTGCCAGCAGCCAAGGTCTTGTCTACCCCGACACAGATACGCAGTATTTT CASSQGLVYPDTDTQYF
TRBJ2-1 . TRBV19 TRBD2 TGTGCCAGTAGTATCCCGTTGACTAGCGGGGGTTGGAATGAGCAGTTCTTC CASSIPLTSGGWNEQFF
TRBJ1-6 . TRBV11-2 . TGTGCCAGCAGCCGAGTGGCGACCAGGACCTCCTATAATTCACCCCTCCACTTT CASSRVATRTSYNSPLHF
TRBJ1-5 . TRBV19 . TGTGCCAGTAGTATAGGGCTTTATCAGCCCCAGCATTTT CASSIGLYQPQHF
TRBJ1-6 few TRBV28 . TGTGCCAGCACCAAGGGGGGCGCGAGCTCCTATAATTCACCCCTCCACTTT CASTKGGASSYNSPLHF
TRBJ2-3 . TRBV28 . TGTGCCAGCAGTCCCGGGGGGCCCATTCATACGCAGTATTTT CASSPGGPIHTQYF
TRBJ1-3 once TRBV3-1/TRBV3-2 . TGTGCCAGCAGCCCAACGCCGGGCTCTGGAAACACCATATATTTT CASSPTPGSGNTIYF
TRBJ2-1 . TRBV16 . TGTGCCAGCAGCCACGGACAGTCCTACAATGAGCAGTTCTTC CASSHGQSYNEQFF
TRBJ2-4 . TRBV9 . TGTGCCAGCAGCTCCCCCAGGGACGGTGGAAACATTCAGTACTTC CASSSPRDGGNIQYF
TRBJ1-1 . TRBV29-1 . TGCAGCTCTATGACTTGGGGGAACACTGAAGCTTTCTTT CSSMTWGNTEAFF
TRBJ1-5 . TRBV4-2 . TGTGCCAGCAGCCAAGCTCGGGGAACCCCATCGAATCAGCCCCAGCATTTT CASSQARGTPSNQPQHF
TRBJ2-7 . TRBV3-1/TRBV3-2 . TGTGCCAGCAGCAAGAAGGCCTACGAGCAGTACTTC CASSKKAYEQYF
TRBJ2-2 . TRBV19 . TGTGCCAGTAGTATAAACACCGGGGAGCTGTTTTTT CASSINTGELFF
TRBJ1-2 . TRBV3-1/TRBV3-2 . TGTGCCAGCAGCCCCCCCTTGGGCGGGTTTAACTATGGCTACACCTTC CASSPPLGGFNYGYTF
TRBJ2-2 . TRBV20-1 . TGCAGTGCTAGTTACCGGAGCAATACCGGGGAGCTGTTTTTT CSASYRSNTGELFF
TRBJ1-2 . TRBV3-1/TRBV3-2 . TGTGCCAGCAGCCAAGATAACAGGGTCTCCGGCTACACCTTC CASSQDNRVSGYTF
TRBJ1-3 once TRBV6-5 . TGTGCCAGCAGGGCAGGCTCTGGAAACACCATATATTTT CASRAGSGNTIYF
TRBJ1-2 . TRBV6-4 . TGTGCCAGCAGTGAGGACCGGGACCTTAATTCCCGCTATGGCTACACCTTC CASSEDRDLNSRYGYTF
TRBJ1-2 . TRBV7-6 . TGTGCCAGCAGCCCGGGGAATGACGGGGCCTATGGCTACACCTTC CASSPGNDGAYGYTF
TRBJ2-5 . TRBV5-1 . TGCGCCAGCAGCAGAGGGGGGATGGAGACCCAGTACTTC CASSRGGMETQYF
TRBJ2-1 many TRBV7-9 . TGTGCCAGCAGCTTGGCGGGGCCTGTTGGTCCCGAGCAGTTCTTC CASSLAGPVGPEQFF
TRBJ1-2 . TRBV6-5 . TGTGCCAGCAAGAGGGCCTCCCCGTATGGCTACACCTTC CASKRASPYGYTF
TRBJ2-2 . TRBV18 . TGTGCCAGCTCACCACAGGGGACGGCGGACACCGGGGAGCTGTTTTTT CASSPQGTADTGELFF
TRBJ1-6 . TRBV7-2 TRBD1 TGTGCCAGCAGCTATCCGGGACAGGGTCACAATTCACCCCTCCACTTT CASSYPGQGHNSPLHF
TRBJ2-3 . TRBV5-4 TRBD2 TGTGCCAGCAGCCCGCCGGGACTAGCGGGGGGCACAGATACGCAGTATTTT CASSPPGLAGGTDTQYF
TRBJ1-2 . TRBV29-1 . TGCAGCGTTGAAGGGGGTGGCTCCTATGGCTACACCTTC CSVEGGGSYGYTF
TRBJ1-1 . TRBV11-3 . TGTGCCAGCAGCCAAGGGCCGCGCATGAACACTGAAGCTTTCTTT CASSQGPRMNTEAFF
TRBJ1-1 . TRBV5-5 . TGTGCCAGCAGTTTCGATTACGGTCCTGAAGCTTTCTTT CASSFDYGPEAFF